The 27 T cell receptor beta chains below were found in one sample sequenced in a study of cytomegalovirus exposure and HLA in healthy donors. The table came from immunoSEQ multiplex PCR; TCRdb's copy has only in-frame clones and leaves some out. The top ten hold more than 15% of the sample, which has about 180,000 clones, 75% to 90% seen once. What was sequenced was PBMCs. The source is a man in his late teens or twenties in good health and CMV-seropositive.

This clone was detected only once. V gene TRBV11-2 combines with J gene TRBJ2-7; TRBD1 aligns across 8 bases. The V and J ends lost 4 bases and 1 base, in that order; junction bases with no gene match: 12. Germline assignment: CDR1 SGHAT and CDR2 FQNNGV. This CDR3 has 17 residues. This CDR3 reads CASSSPLRDRSSYEQYF. CDR3 DNA: TGTGCCAGCAGCTCCCCCCTCCGGGACAGGAGTTCCTACGAGCAGTACTTC.

The V call is TRBV6-5, the J call TRBJ1-2; 7 bases agree with TRBD1. The length of the CDR3 is 16 residues. The germline CDR1 and CDR2 sequences are MNHEY and SVGAGI. V dropped 3 bases and J dropped 0; count of bases not matched to a gene: 7. The CDR3 DNA reads as TGTGCCAGCAGTTATGGGCGACAGGGATCTAACTATGGCTACACCTTC. It encodes CASSYGRQGSNYGYTF.

V gene TRBV25-1 combines with J gene TRBJ2-7; a possible D gene is TRBD1 (6 bases). CDR3 length: 15 amino acids. Trimming pared 2 bases from V and 3 bases from J, leaving 14 bases between. Germline CDR1 MGHDK, CDR2 SYGVNS. CDR3 sequence reads: CASSEHTGTYYEQYF. The CDR3, as DNA: TGTGCCAGCAGTGAACATACAGGGACCTACTACGAGCAGTACTTC.

The chain combines TRBV6-5 with TRBJ2-3; 7 bases line up with TRBD2. CDR1 MNHEY and CDR2 SVGAGI come from the germline V gene. The CDR3 extends over 15 amino acids. V lost 6 bases to trimming and J lost 1 base; unmatched junction nucleotides: 7. The CDR3: CASRSVSGGTDTQYF. CDR3 DNA: TGTGCCAGCAGAAGCGTAAGCGGGGGCACAGATACGCAGTATTTT.

In its sample, this clone was seen many times. The chain has TRBV7-9 and TRBJ2-5, with 8 bases matching TRBD1. CDR3 length equals 13 residues. Germline values: CDR1 SEHNR, CDR2 FQNEAQ (reference sequence). With V trimmed by 4 bases and J by 5 bases, 3 bases remained unmatched. CDR3 region: CASSSRGPETQYF. The DNA for the CDR3 is TGTGCCAGCAGCTCCAGGGGGCCGGAGACCCAGTACTTC.

CDR3 DNA: TGCGCCAGCAGCCCCCAAGACAGGGGCGGTCAGCCCCAGCATTTT. Protein: CASSPQDRGGQPQHF. J is TRBJ1-5 and V is TRBV4-1, with TRBD1 matching over 8 bases. The CDR3 contains 15 residues. Germline lookup yields CDR1 MGHRA and CDR2 YSYEKL. V lost 4 bases and J lost 6; bases outside the gene matches: 8.

In its sample, this clone was seen many times. The chain combines TRBV6-1 with TRBJ2-7; TRBD2 aligns across 8 bases. CDR1 is MNHNS, CDR2 SASEGT, per germline. V trimming: 0 bases; J trimming: 1 base; junction bases outside the gene matches: 5. There are 16 residues in the CDR3. CDR3 nucleotide sequence: TGTGCCAGCAGTGAAGCTACGGGGGGGTGGTCCTACGAGCAGTACTTC. Amino acids: CASSEATGGWSYEQYF.

The CDR3: CASSSTNGIQAFF. As DNA, the CDR3 is TGTGCCAGCAGTAGCACTAACGGCATTCAAGCTTTCTTT. The V gene is TRBV6-5, the J gene TRBJ1-1, with D unresolved. The CDR3 runs to 13 residues. CDR1 and CDR2 from the germline V gene are MNHEY and SVGAGI. V lost 5 bases to trimming and J lost 9 bases, with 16 bases between them.

This clone was observed a handful of times. The chain links TRBV28 to TRBJ1-5; D call uncertain. Germline CDR1 MDHEN, CDR2 SYDVKM. V was cut by 5 bases and J by 7 bases, with 9 bases left in between. The CDR3 sequence is 12 residues long. The CDR3, as DNA: TGTGCCAGCAGTCCCATCGAGCAGCCCCAGCATTTT. As protein: CASSPIEQPQHF.

This clone has just one count. The CDR3 here is CASSHAQGSGNTIYF. The CDR3 region has the DNA TGTGCCAGCAGTCACGCACAGGGCTCTGGAAACACCATATATTTT. V gene TRBV6-5 combines with J gene TRBJ1-3; tentatively, D is TRBD1 (6 bases). V lost 5 bases to trimming and J lost 0 bases, with 11 bases between them. The CDR3 is 15 amino acids. CDR1 is MNHEY and CDR2 is SVGAGI in the germline V gene.

The chain employs TRBV6-1 and TRBJ2-7; TRBD1 aligns across 7 bases. Losses at the gene ends were 2 bases for V and 6 bases for J; bases not matched to a gene: 10. CDR1 is MNHNS and CDR2 is SASEGT in the germline V gene. The CDR3 is 15 residues long. This CDR3 reads CASSEPADRAGEQYF. DNA of the CDR3: TGTGCCAGCAGTGAACCCGCCGACAGGGCAGGCGAGCAGTACTTC.

V is TRBV28 and J is TRBJ2-2, with D perhaps TRBD2 (7 bases). This CDR3 contains 16 residues. The V and J ends lost 3 bases and 4 bases respectively, with 15 bases between them. From germline, CDR1 is MDHEN and CDR2 SYDVKM. The CDR3 DNA sequence: TGTGCCAGCAGTTTTTTTCGGGGGGCGGGCACCGGGGAGCTGTTTTTT. Protein sequence: CASSFFRGAGTGELFF. Full variable domain (rest looked up from reference TRBV28 and TRBJ2-2): DVKVTQSSRYLVKRTGEKVFLECVQDMDHENMFWYRQDPGLGLRLIYFSYDVKMKEKGDIPEGYSVSREKKERFSLILESASTNQTSMYLCASSFFRGAGTGELFFGEGSRLTVL.

The V and J genes are TRBV6-6 and TRBJ2-7; tentatively, D is TRBD1 (5 bases). The CDR3 loop spans 13 amino acids. The V gene lost 4 bases and the J gene lost 4 bases, with 11 bases spanning the gap. Germline lookup yields CDR1 MNHNY and CDR2 SVGAGI (reference sequence). The CDR3 sequence is CASSLDSTYEQYF. The CDR3 region has the DNA TGTGCCAGCAGTTTAGACAGTACATACGAGCAGTACTTC.

The rearrangement links TRBV10-3 to TRBJ2-5; tentative D call: TRBD2 (8 bases). The CDR3 totals 14 residues. Trimming shortened V by 6 bases and J by 5 bases, and 16 bases separated the two germline ends. Germline CDR1 ENHRY, CDR2 SYGVKD. The chain's CDR3 is CAIRRTGGRETQYF. In nucleotides, the CDR3 is TGTGCCATCAGAAGGACAGGCGGGAGGGAGACCCAGTACTTC.

The V gene is TRBV5-1, the J gene TRBJ1-1; TRBD1 might be the D (5 bases). Trimming pared 4 bases from V and 1 base from J, leaving 8 bases between. Looked up from germline, CDR1 is SGHRS and CDR2 is YFSETQ. The CDR3 runs to 13 residues. CDR3 nucleotides: TGCGCCAGCAGCCACGGACAGAACACTGAAGCTTTCTTT. Its protein product is CASSHGQNTEAFF.

The chain carries TRBV10-2 and TRBJ1-4; no clear D. This CDR3 has 12 amino acids. Trimming pared 6 bases from V and 13 bases from J, leaving 15 bases between. CDR1 is WSHSY, CDR2 SAAADI, per germline. This CDR3 is CASSRSVRRLFF. CDR3 nucleotides: TGCGCCAGCAGCCGTTCCGTTCGTAGACTGTTTTTT.

The chain uses TRBV18 and TRBJ2-2; unclear D gene. Deletions cut 0 bases from V and 4 bases from J, with 18 bases between. This CDR3 has 18 amino acids. Germline lookup yields CDR1 KGHSH and CDR2 LQKENI. The CDR3 reads CASSPPETETYSTGELFF. The CDR3 DNA follows: TGTGCCAGCTCACCACCCGAAACCGAAACTTATTCCACCGGGGAGCTGTTTTTT.

This clone was counted a single time. The chain joins TRBV7-2 to TRBJ2-7; D possibly corresponds to TRBD2 (6 bases). This CDR3 has 16 amino acids. Trimming shortened V by 6 bases and J by 1 base, and 19 bases separated the two germline ends. Looked up from germline, CDR1 is SGHTA and CDR2 is FQGNSA. The CDR3 nucleotides are TGTGCCAGCAGTATATCTGGGGGAGGAATTTCCTACGAGCAGTACTTC. Its translation: CASSISGGGISYEQYF.

The chain joins TRBV28 to TRBJ1-5, with TRBD1 matching 9 bases. Germline trimming cut 1 base from V and 7 bases from J; bases unmatched to any gene: 8. Germline CDR1 reads MDHEN; CDR2 reads SYDVKM. The CDR3 runs 16 residues. As DNA, the CDR3 is TGTGCCAGCAGTTTATACCGGGACAGGGTTTCCCAGCCCCAGCATTTT. Its protein is CASSLYRDRVSQPQHF.

This clone was found once. The CDR3: CASSAGFWDEQFF. In DNA, the CDR3 is TGTGCCAGCAGTGCGGGGTTTTGGGATGAGCAGTTCTTC. The J gene is TRBJ2-1, the V gene TRBV6-4; the D gene is possibly TRBD2 (5 bases). From germline, CDR1 is MRHNA and CDR2 SNTAGT. The germline V and J ends were trimmed by 4 bases and 8 bases, with 12 bases remaining between them. This CDR3 contains 13 residues.

Details on this clone: Different DNA sequences within this sample yield the same CDR3. J is TRBJ1-5 and V is TRBV15; a weak D match, TRBD1 (5 bases). CDR3 size: 15 residues. CDR1 and CDR2 from the germline V gene are LNHNV and YYDKDF (reference sequence). The V end was cut by 0 bases, the J end by 7 bases, with 13 bases between. The CDR3 spells CATSRDRGRGQPQHF. The DNA for the CDR3 is TGTGCCACCAGCAGAGATAGAGGGCGGGGGCAGCCCCAGCATTTT.

The chain uses TRBV11-2 and TRBJ1-1; 8 positions match TRBD1. J lost 3 bases, V lost 6 bases, and 3 bases had no gene match. Germline V gives CDR1 SGHAT, CDR2 FQNNGV. The CDR3 is 13 amino acids. DNA for the CDR3: TGTGCCAGCAGGCAGGGGGCGGACACTGAAGCTTTCTTT. Translation: CASRQGADTEAFF. The whole variable domain, remainder taken from reference TRBV11-2 and TRBJ1-1, is EAGVAQSPRYKIIEKRQSVAFWCNPISGHATLYWYQQILGQGPKLLIQFQNNGVVDDSQLPKDRFSAERLKGVDSTLKIQPAKLEDSAVYLCASRQGADTEAFFGQGTRLTVV.

V gene TRBV6-5 combines with J gene TRBJ1-2; TRBD1 aligns across 9 bases. V gave up 0 bases and J gave up 4 bases; unmatched junction bases: 0. CDR3 length: 14 amino acids. Per the germline V gene, CDR1 is MNHEY and CDR2 is SVGAGI. Written as DNA, the CDR3 is TGTGCCAGCAGTTACTCGGACAGGGGCTATGGCTACACCTTC. Translating gives CASSYSDRGYGYTF.

CDR3 region: CASSVGGQGYETQYF. The CDR3 DNA reads as TGTGCCAGCAGCGTAGGGGGACAGGGGTATGAGACCCAGTACTTC. This rearrangement joins TRBV9 to TRBJ2-5; the match to TRBD1 covers 10 bases. This CDR3 is built from 15 residues. Germline CDR1 and CDR2: SGDLS and YYNGEE. The V gene end was trimmed by 0 bases and the J gene end by 5 bases; junction bases not matched to a gene: 4.

The rearrangement joins TRBV29-1 to TRBJ1-5; perhaps TRBD1 as D (6 bases). V was cut by 5 bases and J by 2 bases, with 16 bases left in between. This CDR3 comprises 15 residues. Germline CDR1 SQVTM, CDR2 ANQGSEA. This chain's CDR3 is CSVLSGAGGNQPQHF. CDR3 in DNA: TGCAGCGTTTTGTCAGGGGCTGGGGGCAATCAGCCCCAGCATTTT.

This chain uses TRBV6-4 with TRBJ2-3, with D unresolved. The CDR3 extends over 14 amino acids. Germline V gene data show CDR1 as MRHNA and CDR2 as SNTAGT. V lost 5 bases to trimming and J lost 0 bases, with 9 bases between them. The DNA for the CDR3 is TGTGCCAGCAGTTCAACAGCTAGCACAGATACGCAGTATTTT. It codes for CASSSTASTDTQYF.

The chain is built from TRBV29-1 and TRBJ2-2, with TRBD1 matching over 8 bases. Per germline, CDR1 SQVTM and CDR2 ANQGSEA. The length of the CDR3 is 14 residues. V dropped 5 bases and J dropped 6; count of bases not matched to a gene: 8. The chain's CDR3 is CSVQRRGHPGELFF. The CDR3 region has the DNA TGCAGCGTTCAACGCAGGGGGCACCCCGGGGAGCTGTTTTTT.